The clone carrying this T cell receptor (beta chain) occurred once. As yet, its antigen is unknown. This record belongs to a study of long-term antiretroviral therapy in people with HIV. Study findings and constraints: Across all time points, the repertoire was dominated by clones that expanded before ART.

Looked up from germline, CDR1 is LGHNA and CDR2 is YSLEER. Trimming shortened V by 1 base and J by 8 bases, and 14 bases separated the two germline ends. CDR3 size: 14 residues. The assay used was immunoSEQ (version v3.0), run at survey level. Sequencing efforts were directed toward roughly 40,000-55,000 T-cell genomes per sample. Repertoires were generated with immunoSEQ multiplex PCR, while TCRdb's copy carries only in-frame clones and drops some. The data hold 25,000 to 30,000 clones, with approximately 94% observed a single time. The receptor comes from a man aged 50 or older with HIV. The chain joins TRBV4-3 to TRBJ1-2, with D tentatively TRBD1 (6 bases). The sequences come from unsorted PBMCs, collected around 7.4 years after starting antiretroviral therapy. CDR3 protein: CASSQVGKGVGYTF. The CDR3 coding sequence is TGCGCCAGCAGCCAAGTCGGCAAGGGGGTCGGCTACACCTTC.